What follows are 8 T cell receptor beta chains derived from one specimen sequenced in a study of T cells after yellow fever vaccination. TCRdb redid the calling of the 5' RACE reads with MiXCR, one entry per CDR3 protein. The sample consists of around 13,000 distinct CDR3 sequences, roughly 4.9% of them appearing once. The sequencing here drew on PBMCs, either bulk or a sorted T-cell subset (CD4+, CD8+, memory, or dextramer-sorted; not recorded which), taken 45 days after the yellow fever booster vaccination. These receptors were obtained from a man aged 30-40 years who received the YFV17D yellow fever vaccine.

In its sample, this clonotype was seen many times. The V gene is TRBV19, the J gene TRBJ1-1; TRBD1 is a possible D gene (6 bases). The CDR3 runs 14 residues. Trimming left V 4 bases short and J 2 bases short, with 11 bases between. From germline, CDR1 is LNHDA and CDR2 SQIVND (reference sequence). CDR3 residues: CASSTPGANTEAFF. Written as DNA, the CDR3 is TGTGCCAGTAGTACGCCGGGGGCAAACACTGAAGCTTTCTTT.

Ten or more counts support this clonotype. The chain links TRBV6-5 to TRBJ2-2; a possible D gene is TRBD1 (6 bases). CDR3 length: 16 residues. The V gene lost 4 bases and the J gene lost 5 bases, with 17 bases spanning the gap. Germline V CDR1 and CDR2: MNHEY, SVGAGI. The CDR3 here is CASSSRNRVVTGELFF. CDR3 in DNA: TGTGCCAGCAGTTCCCGAAACAGGGTAGTGACCGGGGAGCTGTTTTTT.

This clonotype occurred many times. The chain recombines TRBV30 with TRBJ2-2; tentative D call: TRBD2 (5 bases). Trimming shortened V by 0 bases and J by 6 bases, and 11 bases separated the two germline ends. This CDR3 comprises 14 residues. The germline V gene encodes CDR1 GTSNPN and CDR2 SVGIG (reference sequence). The CDR3 DNA is TGTGCCTGGAGTGTGCGAGGGCTTTCCGGGGAGCTGTTTTTT. Protein: CAWSVRGLSGELFF.

Ten or more counts support this clonotype. The rearrangement links TRBV20-1 to TRBJ2-7; TRBD2 matches at 9 bases. This CDR3 has 15 residues. The trim removed 1 base at V and 0 bases at J, leaving 4 bases unmatched. Germline V gene data show CDR1 as DFQATT and CDR2 as SNEGSKA (reference sequence). The CDR3 loop is CSARGVSGSSYEQYF. The CDR3 DNA sequence: TGCAGTGCTAGAGGTGTTAGCGGGAGCTCCTACGAGCAGTACTTC.

This clonotype was seen ten or more times. The chain is built from TRBV7-2 and TRBJ2-7; TRBD2 aligns across 11 bases. CDR1 and CDR2 (germline): SGHTA, FQGNSA. V shed 5 bases, J shed 1 base, and the junction held 4 bases outside the gene matches. This CDR3 has 15 amino acids. CDR3 coding DNA: TGTGCCAGCAGCGAGGGACTAGCGGTATCCTACGAGCAGTACTTC. This sequence encodes CASSEGLAVSYEQYF.

Comment on this clonotype: One end of the junction fails to match germline, which may point to a read error. CDR3 sequence (DNA): TGCAGTGCCAGAGTGGGGCACTTCGACCCGCAGTATTTT. Its translation is CSARVGHFDPQYF. The rearrangement joins TRBV20-1 to TRBJ2-3; D perhaps matches TRBD1 (5 bases). Germline CDR1 reads DFQATT; CDR2 reads SNEGSKA (reference sequence). The CDR3 covers 13 residues.

This clonotype was counted many times. This chain uses TRBV21-1 with TRBJ2-3; the table gives TRBD2 as D, unverified against the DNA. TRBV21-1 is listed as a pseudogene. This CDR3 region has 15 residues. CDR3 sequence (DNA): TGTGCCAGCAGCTCAAGGACTAGCGGGAGTGATACGCAGTATTTT. Translation gives CASSSRTSGSDTQYF.

This clonotype was counted many times. This chain joins TRBV3-1 and TRBJ1-2; no reliable D call. This CDR3 is built from 15 residues. Germline V gives CDR1 LGHDT, CDR2 YNNKEL (reference sequence). V shed 4 bases and J shed 6 bases, with 18 bases lying between them. CDR3 in amino acids: CASSRSLLLDNGYTF. The CDR3 DNA sequence: TGTGCCAGCAGCCGGAGCTTACTTCTCGATAATGGCTACACCTTC.